This TCR beta chain was sequenced during a study of shared T cell receptors in the human thymus. Repertoires were generated with immunoSEQ multiplex PCR, while TCRdb's copy carries only in-frame clones and drops some. The data show hundreds of thousands of clones, 85% to 90% seen once. The CDR3 has 19 amino acids. V was cut by 3 bases and J by 2 bases, with 27 bases left in between. Germline V gives CDR1 SGDLS, CDR2 YYNGEE. The sample also formed part of further work on human thymus T cells. From that paper: All donors were healthy Finnish infants who were undergoing corrective surgery to treat congenital heart defects. Thymic material originated from resections removed in the course of corrective heart surgery. An apparent bias in V and J gene usage was seen in thymic and blood repertoires. Thymic repertoires from unrelated individuals overlapped highly, related research reported.

The chain combines TRBV9 with TRBJ2-7, with a tentative D call TRBD2 (6 bases). This receptor was identified in a boy less than two years old with a congenital heart defect. The sequenced sample consisted of thymocytes. CDR3 amino acids: CASSGRTCDLAYLTYEQYF. The CDR3 coding sequence is TGTGCCAGCAGCGGTCGAACGTGCGATCTAGCGTACCTCACCTACGAGCAGTACTTC.